This T cell receptor (beta chain) was identified in a study of blood T cells in healthy people across ages. Study details: Template switching captured about one barcoded beta molecule per two T cells.

CDR3 length equals 13 residues. Trimming pared 0 bases from V and 7 bases from J, leaving 9 bases between. Through a sample-barcoded 5' primer and a J-beta primer mix, a second PCR was run for roughly 7 to 11 cycles. TCRdb re-analysed the 5' RACE reads in MiXCR, keeping a single row per CDR3 protein. Found here are about 1 million distinct CDR3 sequences, around 25% of them singletons; the top ten hold around 0.75%. This sample was also put to use in a study of T cells of mothers and their children.

The rearrangement links TRBV12-3 or TRBV12-4 to TRBJ1-2, with D unresolved. The sample taken for sequencing was blood. The source of this sequence is a girl aged 2 to 10 in good health. CDR3 coding DNA: TGTGCCAGCAGTTTAGCGGAGGGTTCTGGCTACACCTTC. Translation gives CASSLAEGSGYTF.